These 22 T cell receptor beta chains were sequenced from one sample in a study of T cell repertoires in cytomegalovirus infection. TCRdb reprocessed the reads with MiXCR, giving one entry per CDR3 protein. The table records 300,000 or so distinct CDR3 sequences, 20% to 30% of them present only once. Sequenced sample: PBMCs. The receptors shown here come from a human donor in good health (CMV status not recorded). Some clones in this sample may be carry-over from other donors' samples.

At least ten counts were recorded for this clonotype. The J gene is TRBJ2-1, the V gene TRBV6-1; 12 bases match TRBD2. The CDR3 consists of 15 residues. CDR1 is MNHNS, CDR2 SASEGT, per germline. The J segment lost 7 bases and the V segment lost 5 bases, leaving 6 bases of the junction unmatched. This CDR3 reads CASSLTGLAGNEQFF. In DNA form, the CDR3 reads TGTGCCAGCAGTCTCACCGGACTAGCGGGGAATGAGCAGTTCTTC.

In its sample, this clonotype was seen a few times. The chain's CDR3 is CASKKDSGGYNEQFF. The DNA of the CDR3 is TGTGCCAGCAAAAAAGACTCGGGGGGCTACAATGAGCAGTTCTTC. V and J are TRBV6-1 and TRBJ2-1, with 7 bases that match TRBD2. Trimming took 7 bases from V and 3 from J; bases not matched to a gene: 9. Germline values: CDR1 MNHNS, CDR2 SASEGT. This CDR3 spans 15 amino acids.

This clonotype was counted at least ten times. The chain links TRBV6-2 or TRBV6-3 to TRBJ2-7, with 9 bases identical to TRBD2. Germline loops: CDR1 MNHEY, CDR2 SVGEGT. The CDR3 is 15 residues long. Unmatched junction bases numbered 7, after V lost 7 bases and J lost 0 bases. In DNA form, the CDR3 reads TGTGCCAGCACCCGGCTAGCGGGGACCTCCTACGAGCAGTACTTC. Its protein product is CASTRLAGTSYEQYF.

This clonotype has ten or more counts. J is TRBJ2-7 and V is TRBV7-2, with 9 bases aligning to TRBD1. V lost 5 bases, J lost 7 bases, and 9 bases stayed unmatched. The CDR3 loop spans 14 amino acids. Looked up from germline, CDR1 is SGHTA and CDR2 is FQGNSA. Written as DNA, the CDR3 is TGTGCCAGCAGCCCATCTACAGGGGGCGGTGAGCAGTACTTC. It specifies CASSPSTGGGEQYF.

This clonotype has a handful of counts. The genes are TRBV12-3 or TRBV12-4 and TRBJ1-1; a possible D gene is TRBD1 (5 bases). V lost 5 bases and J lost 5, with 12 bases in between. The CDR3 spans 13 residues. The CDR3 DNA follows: TGTGCCAGCAGTGTAGGGGTGTTGACTGAAGCTTTCTTT. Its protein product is CASSVGVLTEAFF.

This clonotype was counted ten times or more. Here the CDR3 DNA reads TGTGCCAGCAGCTTCCCAAGGACAGGGGTAACCCGGGCCTACGAGCAGTACTTC. Protein sequence: CASSFPRTGVTRAYEQYF. The chain recombines TRBV7-9 with TRBJ2-7; 9 positions agree with TRBD1. The CDR3 has 18 amino acids. CDR1 and CDR2 (germline): SEHNR, FQNEAQ (reference sequence). V lost 3 bases to trimming and J lost 2 bases; unmatched junction nucleotides: 14. The entire variable domain, with the rest obtained from reference TRBV7-9 and TRBJ2-7, is as follows: DTGVSQNPRHKITKRGQNVTFRCDPISEHNRLYWYRQTLGQGPEFLTYFQNEAQLEKSRLLSDRFSAERPKGSFSTLEIQRTEQGDSAMYLCASSFPRTGVTRAYEQYFGPGTRLTVT.

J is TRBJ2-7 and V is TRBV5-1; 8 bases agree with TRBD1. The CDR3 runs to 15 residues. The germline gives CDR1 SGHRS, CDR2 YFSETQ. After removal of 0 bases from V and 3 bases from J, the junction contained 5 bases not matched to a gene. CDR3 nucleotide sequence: TGCGCCAGCAGCTTGGGAGGACAGGGAATCTACGAGCAGTACTTC. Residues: CASSLGGQGIYEQYF.

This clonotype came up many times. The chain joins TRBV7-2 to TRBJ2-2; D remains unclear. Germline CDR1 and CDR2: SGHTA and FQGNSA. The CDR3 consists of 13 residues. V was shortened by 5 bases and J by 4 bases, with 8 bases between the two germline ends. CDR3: CASSVMATGELFF. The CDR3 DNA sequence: TGTGCCAGCAGCGTAATGGCCACCGGGGAGCTGTTTTTT. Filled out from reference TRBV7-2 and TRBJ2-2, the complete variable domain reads GAGVSQSPSNKVTEKGKDVELRCDPISGHTALYWYRQSLGQGLEFLIYFQGNSAPDKSGLPSDRFSAERTGGSVSTLTIQRTQQEDSAVYLCASSVMATGELFFGEGSRLTVL.

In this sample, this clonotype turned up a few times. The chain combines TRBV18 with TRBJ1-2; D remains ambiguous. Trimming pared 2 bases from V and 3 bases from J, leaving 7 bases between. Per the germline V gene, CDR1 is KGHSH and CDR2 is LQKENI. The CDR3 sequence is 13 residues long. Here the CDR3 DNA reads TGTGCCAGCTCACCAAGGAGTTACTATGGCTACACCTTC. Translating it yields CASSPRSYYGYTF. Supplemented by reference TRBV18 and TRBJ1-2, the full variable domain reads NAGVMQNPRHLVRRRGQEARLRCSPMKGHSHVYWYRQLPEEGLKFMVYLQKENIIDESGMPKERFSAEFPKEGPSILRIQQVVRGDSAAYFCASSPRSYYGYTFGSGTRLTVV.

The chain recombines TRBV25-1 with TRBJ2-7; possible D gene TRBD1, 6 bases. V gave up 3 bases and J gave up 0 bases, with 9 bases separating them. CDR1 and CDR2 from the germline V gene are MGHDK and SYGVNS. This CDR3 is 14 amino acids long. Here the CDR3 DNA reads TGTGCCAGCAGTGATAGACAGGACTCCTACGAGCAGTACTTC. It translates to CASSDRQDSYEQYF.

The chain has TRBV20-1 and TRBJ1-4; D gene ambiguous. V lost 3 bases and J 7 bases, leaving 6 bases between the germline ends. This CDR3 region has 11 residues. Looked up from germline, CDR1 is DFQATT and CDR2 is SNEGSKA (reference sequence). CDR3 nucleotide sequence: TGCAGTGCTAGCCTCCCTGAAAAACTGTTTTTT. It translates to CSASLPEKLFF.

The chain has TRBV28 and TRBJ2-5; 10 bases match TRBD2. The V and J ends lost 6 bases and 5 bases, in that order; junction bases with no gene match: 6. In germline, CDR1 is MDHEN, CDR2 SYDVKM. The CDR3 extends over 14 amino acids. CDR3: CASSLAGVWETQYF. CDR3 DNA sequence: TGTGCCAGCAGCCTAGCGGGAGTTTGGGAGACCCAGTACTTC.

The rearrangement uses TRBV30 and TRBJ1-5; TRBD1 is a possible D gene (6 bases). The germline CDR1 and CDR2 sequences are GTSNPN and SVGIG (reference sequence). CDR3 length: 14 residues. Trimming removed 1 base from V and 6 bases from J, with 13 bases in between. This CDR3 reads CAWSGDWGAQPQHF. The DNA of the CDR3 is TGTGCCTGGAGTGGGGATTGGGGGGCTCAGCCCCAGCATTTT.

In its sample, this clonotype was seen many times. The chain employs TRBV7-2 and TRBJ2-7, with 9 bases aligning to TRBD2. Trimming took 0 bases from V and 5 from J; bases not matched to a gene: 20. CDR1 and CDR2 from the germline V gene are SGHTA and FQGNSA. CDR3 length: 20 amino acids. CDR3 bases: TGTGCCAGCAGCTTAGCGCGGGATTGGGTAGCGGGAGAACCCGGGGACGAGCAGTACTTC. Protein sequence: CASSLARDWVAGEPGDEQYF.

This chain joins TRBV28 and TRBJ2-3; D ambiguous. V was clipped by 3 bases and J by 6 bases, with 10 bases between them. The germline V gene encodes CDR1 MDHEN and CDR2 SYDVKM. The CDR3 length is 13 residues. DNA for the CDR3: TGTGCCAGCAGTTTGCGGCTCCCGGATACGCAGTATTTT. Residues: CASSLRLPDTQYF.

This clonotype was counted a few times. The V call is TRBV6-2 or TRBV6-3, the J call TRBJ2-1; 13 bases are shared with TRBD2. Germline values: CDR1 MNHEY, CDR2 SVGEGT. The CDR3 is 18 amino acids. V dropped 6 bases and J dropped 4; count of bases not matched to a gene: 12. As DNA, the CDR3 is TGTGCCAGCAGCCGATGGACTAGCGGGAGCGGTGGGTACAATGAGCAGTTCTTC. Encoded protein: CASSRWTSGSGGYNEQFF.

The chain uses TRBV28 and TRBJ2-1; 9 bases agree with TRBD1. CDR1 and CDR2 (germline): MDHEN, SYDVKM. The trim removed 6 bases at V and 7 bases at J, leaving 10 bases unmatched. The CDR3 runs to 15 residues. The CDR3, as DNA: TGTGCCAGCAGCTCAGCCGGGACAGGGAAGAATGAGCAGTTCTTC. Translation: CASSSAGTGKNEQFF.

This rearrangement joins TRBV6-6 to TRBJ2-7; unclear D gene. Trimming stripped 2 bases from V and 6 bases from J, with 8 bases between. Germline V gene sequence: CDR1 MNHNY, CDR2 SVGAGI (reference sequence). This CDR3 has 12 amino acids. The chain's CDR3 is CASSYREAEQYF. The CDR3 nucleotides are TGTGCCAGCAGTTACAGGGAAGCCGAGCAGTACTTC.

In nucleotides, the CDR3 is TGTGCCAGCAGCAGTTTTGACAGGGGCCAAGAGACCCAGTACTTC. This codes for CASSSFDRGQETQYF. J is TRBJ2-5 and V is TRBV5-5, with 8 bases identical to TRBD1. Germline V gene lookup returns CDR1 SGHKS and CDR2 YYEKEE (reference sequence). The CDR3 has 15 residues. Trimming took 4 bases from V and 1 from J; bases not matched to a gene: 6.

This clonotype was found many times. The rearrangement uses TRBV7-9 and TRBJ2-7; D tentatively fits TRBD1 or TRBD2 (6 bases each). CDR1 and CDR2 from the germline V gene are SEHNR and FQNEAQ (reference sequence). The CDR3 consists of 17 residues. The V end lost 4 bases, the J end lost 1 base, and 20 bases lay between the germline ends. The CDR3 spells CASSSHLGGKVSYEQYF. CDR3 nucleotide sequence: TGTGCCAGCAGCTCTCACCTGGGGGGCAAAGTTTCCTACGAGCAGTACTTC.

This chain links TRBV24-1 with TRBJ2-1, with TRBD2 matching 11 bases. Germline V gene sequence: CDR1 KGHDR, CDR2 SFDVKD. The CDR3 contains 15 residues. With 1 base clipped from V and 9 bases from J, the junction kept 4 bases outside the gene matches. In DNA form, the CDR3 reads TGTGCCACCAGTGATTTAGGAGGGACTAGCGGTGAGCAGTTCTTC. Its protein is CATSDLGGTSGEQFF.

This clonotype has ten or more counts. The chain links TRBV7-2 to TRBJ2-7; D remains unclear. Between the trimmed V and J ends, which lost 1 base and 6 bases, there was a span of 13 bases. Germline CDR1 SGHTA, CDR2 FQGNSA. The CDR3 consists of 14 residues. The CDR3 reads CASSLVKAAVEQYF. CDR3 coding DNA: TGTGCCAGCAGCTTAGTAAAGGCCGCAGTCGAGCAGTACTTC.